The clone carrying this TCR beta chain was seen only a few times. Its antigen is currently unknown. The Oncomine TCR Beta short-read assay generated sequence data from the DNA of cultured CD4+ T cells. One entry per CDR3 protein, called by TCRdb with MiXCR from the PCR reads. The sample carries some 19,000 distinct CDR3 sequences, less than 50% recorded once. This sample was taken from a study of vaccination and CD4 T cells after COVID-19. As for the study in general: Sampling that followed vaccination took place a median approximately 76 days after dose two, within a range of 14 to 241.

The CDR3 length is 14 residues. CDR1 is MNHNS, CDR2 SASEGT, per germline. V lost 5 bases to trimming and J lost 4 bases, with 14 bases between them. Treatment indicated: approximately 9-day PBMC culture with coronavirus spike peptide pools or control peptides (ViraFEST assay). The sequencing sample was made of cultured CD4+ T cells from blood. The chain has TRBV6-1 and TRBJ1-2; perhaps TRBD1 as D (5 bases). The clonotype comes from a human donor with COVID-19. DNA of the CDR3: TGTGCCAGCAGTCAACCGGGACTCGTCTATGGCTACACCTTC. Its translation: CASSQPGLVYGYTF.